This entry lists 32 T cell receptor beta chains sequenced from one sample in a study of blood T cell repertoires in COVID-19. Method: immunoSEQ multiplex PCR; TCRdb's copy keeps in-frame clones and lacks some. The sample contains 200,000 to 300,000 clones, roughly 85% of which appear only once. Sequencing input: peripheral blood. All receptors derive from a man in his fifties or sixties with COVID-19, enrolled during active disease.

This chain links TRBV10-3 with TRBJ2-2, with TRBD1 as a possible D gene (6 bases). The CDR3 contains 14 residues. Germline CDR1 reads ENHRY; CDR2 reads SYGVKD. Trimming pared 3 bases from V and 7 bases from J, leaving 12 bases between. The CDR3 DNA follows: TGTGCCATCAGTGATCAGAAAGGGGGCGGGGAGCTGTTTTTT. Protein sequence: CAISDQKGGGELFF.

V is TRBV5-4 and J is TRBJ2-6, with D unclear. The CDR3 extends over 16 amino acids. Trimming left V 4 bases short and J 4 bases short, with 15 bases between. Looked up from germline, CDR1 is SGHNT and CDR2 is YYREEE (reference sequence). CDR3 bases: TGTGCCAGCAGCCAGACTGCTTCTGGAGGGGCCAACGTCCTGACTTTC. Translated, it gives CASSQTASGGANVLTF. The variable domain in full, completed from reference TRBV5-4 and TRBJ2-6, reads ETGVTQSPTHLIKTRGQQVTLRCSSQSGHNTVSWYQQALGQGPQFIFQYYREEENGRGNFPPRFSGLQFPNYSSELNVNALELDDSALYLCASSQTASGGANVLTFGAGSRLTVL.

The chain has TRBV5-1 and TRBJ2-1, with D maybe TRBD1 (6 bases). In germline, CDR1 is SGHRS, CDR2 YFSETQ. V lost 3 bases, J lost 0 bases, and 16 bases lay in between. This CDR3 is 17 amino acids long. CDR3 sequence reads: CASSSKSGTYSYNEQFF. CDR3 nucleotide sequence: TGCGCCAGCAGCTCAAAGTCCGGGACATACTCCTACAATGAGCAGTTCTTC.

The chain combines TRBV3-1 (or the pseudogene TRBV3-2) with TRBJ2-1, with TRBD2 identical over 9 bases. CDR3 length equals 15 residues. From germline, CDR1 is LGHDT and CDR2 YNNKEL (reference sequence). The V and J ends lost 1 base and 6 bases, in that order; junction bases with no gene match: 4. The CDR3 loop is CASSQGLAGLNEQFF. CDR3 nucleotides: TGTGCCAGCAGCCAAGGTCTAGCGGGGCTCAATGAGCAGTTCTTC.

The genes are TRBV23-1 and TRBJ1-1, with D perhaps TRBD1 (5 bases). TRBV23-1 is assigned to the ORF class and has an uncertain function. Trimming removed 0 bases from V and 4 bases from J, with 15 bases in between. The CDR3 has 16 amino acids. The CDR3 is CASSQSQDMYPTEAFF. DNA of the CDR3: TGCGCCAGCAGTCAATCACAGGACATGTACCCCACTGAAGCTTTCTTT.

This sequence joins TRBV30 and TRBJ2-5; 11 bases agree with TRBD1. Germline CDR1 GTSNPN, CDR2 SVGIG (reference sequence). The V gene end was trimmed by 8 bases and the J gene end by 5 bases; junction bases not matched to a gene: 7. The CDR3 has 13 residues. The CDR3 DNA reads TGTGCCCATGGACAGGGGGCACGGGAGACCCAGTACTTC. It encodes CAHGQGARETQYF. The variable domain in full, with the rest retrieved from reference TRBV30 and TRBJ2-5, is SQTIHQWPATLVQPVGSPLSLECTVEGTSNPNLYWYRQAAGRGLQLLFYSVGIGQISSEVPQNLSASRPQDRQFILSSKKLLLSDSGFYLCAHGQGARETQYFGPGTRLLVL.

The gene calls are TRBV20-1 and TRBJ1-3; D remains ambiguous. Per the germline V gene, CDR1 is DFQATT and CDR2 is SNEGSKA (reference sequence). This CDR3 is built from 15 residues. Trimming cost V 3 bases and J 2 bases, with 14 bases left between them. The CDR3: CSASLREGTGNTIYF. For the CDR3, the DNA is TGCAGTGCTAGTCTCCGGGAGGGCACTGGAAACACCATATATTTT.

This rearrangement joins TRBV27 to TRBJ2-7; 10 bases match TRBD1. This CDR3 is 18 amino acids long. V trimming: 8 bases; J trimming: 4 bases; junction bases outside the gene matches: 20. The germline gives CDR1 MNHEY, CDR2 SMNVEV (reference sequence). The CDR3 loop is CASALYSYGTGAWYEQYF. The CDR3 DNA reads as TGTGCCAGCGCATTATATTCCTATGGGACAGGGGCGTGGTACGAGCAGTACTTC.

The chain combines TRBV27 with TRBJ2-5; no definite D call. The germline gives CDR1 MNHEY, CDR2 SMNVEV (reference sequence). Deletions cut 6 bases from V and 1 base from J, with 15 bases between. The CDR3 consists of 15 residues. The CDR3 sequence: CASSRGRVGQETQYF. The CDR3 nucleotides read TGTGCCAGCAGCCGAGGCCGGGTGGGCCAAGAGACCCAGTACTTC.

The chain recombines TRBV7-3 with TRBJ2-1; 9 bases are a match to TRBD2. With 5 bases clipped from V and 5 bases from J, the junction kept 7 bases outside the gene matches. The CDR3 runs to 15 residues. From germline, CDR1 is SGHTA and CDR2 FQGTGA. CDR3 protein: CASSPRLAEDNEQFF. CDR3 nucleotides: TGTGCCAGCAGCCCGAGACTAGCGGAAGACAATGAGCAGTTCTTC.

This clone occurred a few times. The chain recombines TRBV14 with TRBJ2-2; 8 positions agree with TRBD2. V lost 5 bases and J lost 0; bases outside the gene matches: 5. Germline values: CDR1 SGHDN, CDR2 FVKESK. CDR3 length equals 16 residues. CDR3 bases: TGTGCCAGCAGCTCCTTAGCGGGATCGAACACCGGGGAGCTGTTTTTT. It codes for CASSSLAGSNTGELFF.

The V call is TRBV6-5, the J call TRBJ1-5, with 7 bases that match TRBD1. This CDR3 has 12 amino acids. The J segment lost 7 bases and the V segment lost 8 bases, leaving 5 bases of the junction unmatched. Germline loops: CDR1 MNHEY, CDR2 SVGAGI. The DNA of the CDR3 is TGTGCCAGCGTGGACAGGCCCCAGCCCCAGCATTTT. Encoded protein: CASVDRPQPQHF.

The CDR3 protein is CASYRGPGELFF. CDR3 sequence (DNA): TGTGCCAGCTACAGGGGCCCCGGGGAGCTGTTTTTT. The chain combines TRBV3-1 (or the pseudogene TRBV3-2) with TRBJ2-2, with 7 nucleotides matching TRBD1. The junction had 3 bases not matched to a gene; V was cut back by 8 bases and J by 6 bases. Germline assignment: CDR1 LGHDT and CDR2 YNNKEL (reference sequence). The CDR3 consists of 12 residues.

In this sample, this clone turned up a few times. Additional DNA sequences in this sample encode the identical CDR3. J is TRBJ1-1 and V is TRBV3-1 (or the pseudogene TRBV3-2), with D possibly TRBD1 on 6 matching bases. Trimming took 3 bases from V and 0 from J, leaving 8 bases between them. The CDR3 extends over 14 amino acids. Germline-derived CDR1 and CDR2 are LGHDT and YNNKEL (reference sequence). CDR3 sequence: CASSHQGLNTEAFF. For the CDR3, the DNA is TGTGCCAGCAGCCATCAGGGGCTGAACACTGAAGCTTTCTTT.

This sequence joins TRBV7-8 and TRBJ2-1; 9 bases line up with TRBD1. Germline V lookup: CDR1 SGHVS, CDR2 FQNEAQ. V dropped 5 bases and J dropped 2; count of bases not matched to a gene: 4. The CDR3 loop spans 15 amino acids. The CDR3 region is CASSERTGAYNEQFF. The CDR3 DNA follows: TGTGCCAGCAGCGAACGGACAGGGGCCTACAATGAGCAGTTCTTC.

About this clone: The junction does not match germline at one end; this may be a read error. The chain employs TRBV7-7 and TRBJ2-5; 9 bases fit TRBD1. This CDR3 has 14 amino acids. CDR1 and CDR2 (germline): SSHAT, FNYEAQ (reference sequence). CDR3 sequence reads: CASSPDRGAGTQYF. CDR3 in DNA: TGTGCTAGCAGCCCGGACAGGGGCGCGGGGACCCAGTACTTC.

In nucleotides, the CDR3 is TGCGCCAGCAGCCGACAGGGCACGGAGGACTATGGCTACACCTTC. Protein: CASSRQGTEDYGYTF. The chain links TRBV5-1 to TRBJ1-2; 7 nucleotides align to TRBD1. The V gene's germline CDR1 is SGHRS and CDR2 YFSETQ. This CDR3 is 15 amino acids long. Losses at the gene ends were 4 bases for V and 3 bases for J; bases not matched to a gene: 9.

The J gene is TRBJ1-5, the V gene TRBV10-3; perhaps TRBD1 as D (5 bases). Trimming took 4 bases from V and 4 from J, leaving 8 bases between them. The germline V gene encodes CDR1 ENHRY and CDR2 SYGVKD. The length of the CDR3 is 13 residues. The CDR3 DNA is TGTGCCATCAGTGTCGGGGGGAATCAGCCCCAGCATTTT. As protein: CAISVGGNQPQHF.

V usage is TRBV5-1 and J usage is TRBJ2-2; 10 bases map to TRBD1. The junction had 7 bases not matched to a gene; V was cut back by 4 bases and J by 7 bases. The CDR3 runs to 15 residues. The germline CDR1 and CDR2 sequences are SGHRS and YFSETQ. Here the CDR3 reads CASSPDRGYNGELFF. The CDR3 nucleotides are TGCGCCAGCAGCCCGGACAGGGGGTATAACGGGGAGCTGTTTTTT.

This clone was recorded only once. V gene TRBV7-2 combines with J gene TRBJ2-6; tentative D call: TRBD2 (7 bases). In germline, CDR1 is SGHTA, CDR2 FQGNSA. The CDR3 is 16 residues long. The V end was cut by 3 bases, the J end by 2 bases, with 11 bases between. CDR3 coding DNA: TGTGCCAGCAGCTTGGGGGGGGGCCCTGGGGCCAACGTCCTGACTTTC. Residues: CASSLGGGPGANVLTF.

The CDR3 nucleotides are TGTGCCACCCGGGGGGTTGGCTATGGCTACACCTTC. Translated: CATRGVGYGYTF. The chain combines TRBV5-4 with TRBJ1-2; D is perhaps TRBD1 (5 bases). V lost 9 bases and J lost 4, with 13 bases in between. The CDR3 is 12 amino acids. Germline lookup yields CDR1 SGHNT and CDR2 YYREEE (reference sequence).

This chain connects TRBV6-4 to TRBJ2-3; TRBD2 matches at 12 bases. CDR1 and CDR2 (germline): MRHNA, SNTAGT. There are 15 residues in the CDR3. V lost 4 bases and J lost 4; bases outside the gene matches: 3. This CDR3 reads CASSASGGASDTQYF. Here the CDR3 DNA reads TGTGCCAGCAGTGCTAGCGGGGGGGCCTCAGATACGCAGTATTTT.

DNA of the CDR3: TGTGCCAGCAGTTACTTAAGGGGGCGGGATGAAAAACTGTTTTTT. This encodes CASSYLRGRDEKLFF. The chain uses TRBV6-5 and TRBJ1-4; 7 bases agree with TRBD1. The CDR3 loop spans 15 amino acids. In germline, CDR1 is MNHEY, CDR2 SVGAGI. Trimming took 1 base from V and 6 from J; bases not matched to a gene: 5.

The V and J genes are TRBV5-5 and TRBJ1-3; tentative D call: TRBD1 (6 bases). The V and J ends lost 2 bases and 1 base respectively, with 10 bases between them. Per the germline V gene, CDR1 is SGHKS and CDR2 is YYEKEE (reference sequence). The CDR3 length is 15 residues. CDR3 loop: CASSLDTGSGNTIYF. The CDR3 nucleotides read TGTGCCAGCAGCTTAGATACAGGGTCTGGAAACACCATATATTTT.

The chain combines TRBV6-5 with TRBJ1-1; D is undetermined. Germline CDR1 is MNHEY and CDR2 is SVGAGI. Between the trimmed V and J ends, which lost 5 bases and 4 bases, there was a span of 11 bases. CDR3 length: 13 amino acids. As DNA, the CDR3 is TGTGCCAGCAGTCCGCGTTACCCCACTGAAGCTTTCTTT. Its protein product is CASSPRYPTEAFF.

The chain employs TRBV6-5 and TRBJ2-7, with a possible D match to TRBD2 (6 bases). V lost 4 bases and J 6 bases, leaving 10 bases between the germline ends. Germline V CDR1 and CDR2: MNHEY, SVGAGI. This CDR3 contains 12 residues. The DNA for the CDR3 is TGTGCCAGCAGTTCGGGGGATGCCGAGCAGTACTTC. Translation: CASSSGDAEQYF.

The chain combines TRBV6-6 with TRBJ2-5; the D gene is possibly TRBD1 (6 bases). Between the trimmed V and J ends, which lost 2 bases and 4 bases, there was a span of 11 bases. Germline V gives CDR1 MNHNY, CDR2 SVGAGI (reference sequence). The CDR3 spans 14 residues. This CDR3 reads CASSYGGRRETQYF. CDR3 in DNA: TGTGCCAGCAGTTACGGGGGCAGGCGAGAGACCCAGTACTTC.

The rearrangement links TRBV18 to TRBJ1-1; D is perhaps TRBD1 (5 bases). Germline CDR1 KGHSH, CDR2 LQKENI. Trimming pared 3 bases from V and 2 bases from J, leaving 13 bases between. CDR3 length: 15 residues. The CDR3 reads CASSPGARANTEAFF. Here the CDR3 DNA reads TGTGCCAGCTCACCTGGGGCCAGGGCCAACACTGAAGCTTTCTTT.

The CDR3 region is CASRPQGANTEAFF. CDR3 coding DNA: TGTGCCAGCAGACCACAGGGGGCTAACACTGAAGCTTTCTTT. This chain connects TRBV6-6 to TRBJ1-1; 9 bases map to TRBD1. Germline values: CDR1 MNHNY, CDR2 SVGAGI (reference sequence). V was clipped by 6 bases and J by 2 bases; unmatched bases: 4. The CDR3 length is 14 residues.

This chain uses TRBV19 with TRBJ2-4; D is undetermined. V gave up 5 bases and J gave up 8 bases, with 13 bases separating them. Germline V gene sequence: CDR1 LNHDA, CDR2 SQIVND (reference sequence). This CDR3 comprises 13 residues. CDR3 region: CASSPPRRDIQYF. CDR3 coding DNA: TGTGCCAGTAGTCCCCCCAGACGGGACATTCAGTACTTC.

V is TRBV18 and J is TRBJ2-5; D perhaps matches TRBD1 (6 bases). V was clipped by 2 bases and J by 5 bases, with 12 bases between them. Germline V lookup: CDR1 KGHSH, CDR2 LQKENI. This CDR3 is 14 amino acids long. For the CDR3, the DNA is TGTGCCAGCTCACCAGACAGGCGAGGGGAGACCCAGTACTTC. Protein: CASSPDRRGETQYF.

The chain joins TRBV19 to TRBJ1-3; D is possibly TRBD1 (5 bases). The CDR3 runs to 15 residues. Per germline, CDR1 LNHDA and CDR2 SQIVND (reference sequence). The V end was cut by 6 bases, the J end by 0 bases, with 12 bases between. The CDR3 DNA sequence: TGTGCCAGTAGCGACAGAGGCAGCTCTGGAAACACCATATATTTT. It specifies CASSDRGSSGNTIYF. Looking up the rest from reference TRBV19 and TRBJ1-3 gives the full variable domain: DGGITQSPKYLFRKEGQNVTLSCEQNLNHDAMYWYRQDPGQGLRLIYYSQIVNDFQKGDIAEGYSVSREKKESFPLTVTSAQKNPTAFYLCASSDRGSSGNTIYFGEGSWLTVV.